These 2 T cell receptor beta chains share one sample of origin, sequenced in a study of glioma-infiltrating T cells listed by TCRdb under 2016. TCRdb names Illumina MiSeq as the instrument used. The iRepertoire nested amplicon-rescue multiplex PCR (arm-PCR) platform was used to amplify TCR alpha and beta CDR3 regions from RNA. TCRdb handled the public reads itself, with Q25 trimming in fastp and clone calling in MiXCR, and kept productive beta chains. All rows with the same CDR3 protein become a single entry with the most common DNA and genes. The sample contains over 100,000 distinct CDR3 sequences, less than 30% of them found a single time. Around a third of the sample lies in the top ten. The sequenced sample was glioma tissue, nonneoplastic brain tissue, or PBMCs (not recorded which). The receptors were sampled from a human donor with low-grade glioma or glioblastoma, undergoing nonglioma brain surgery, or in good health (not recorded which).

This clonotype has a count of ten or more. This chain connects TRBV20-1 to TRBJ2-4; possibly TRBD1 for D (7 bases). Germline loops: CDR1 DFQATT, CDR2 SNEGSKA (reference sequence). Trimming stripped 3 bases from V and 0 bases from J, with 15 bases between. The CDR3 is 16 residues long. CDR3 nucleotides: TGCAGTGCTAGTCCCCCCAGGGGGGTAGCCAAAAACATTCAGTACTTC. Protein product: CSASPPRGVAKNIQYF.

This clonotype was detected ten times or more. V gene TRBV29-1 combines with J gene TRBJ2-6, with D possibly being TRBD2 (7 bases). This CDR3 spans 11 amino acids. V lost 6 bases, J lost 12 bases, and 12 bases lay in between. The germline V gene has CDR1 SQVTM and CDR2 ANQGSEA. The CDR3: CSVSGEGVLTF. CDR3 nucleotides: TGCAGCGTATCAGGGGAGGGCGTCCTGACTTTC.